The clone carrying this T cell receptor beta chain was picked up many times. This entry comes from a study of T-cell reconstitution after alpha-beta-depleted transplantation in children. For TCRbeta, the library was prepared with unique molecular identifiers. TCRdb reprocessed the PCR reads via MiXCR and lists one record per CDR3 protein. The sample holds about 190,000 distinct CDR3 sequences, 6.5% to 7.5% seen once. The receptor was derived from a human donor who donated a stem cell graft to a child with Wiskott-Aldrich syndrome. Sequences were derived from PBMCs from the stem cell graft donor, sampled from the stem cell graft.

CDR3: CATSLAGNIQYF. Written as DNA, the CDR3 is TGTGCCACCAGTCTCGCAGGAAACATTCAGTACTTC. The chain recombines TRBV15 with TRBJ2-4, with D hard to call. The CDR3 length is 12 residues. Trimming took off 6 bases at V and 6 bases at J, with 9 bases between the two ends. From germline, CDR1 is LNHNV and CDR2 YYDKDF (reference sequence).